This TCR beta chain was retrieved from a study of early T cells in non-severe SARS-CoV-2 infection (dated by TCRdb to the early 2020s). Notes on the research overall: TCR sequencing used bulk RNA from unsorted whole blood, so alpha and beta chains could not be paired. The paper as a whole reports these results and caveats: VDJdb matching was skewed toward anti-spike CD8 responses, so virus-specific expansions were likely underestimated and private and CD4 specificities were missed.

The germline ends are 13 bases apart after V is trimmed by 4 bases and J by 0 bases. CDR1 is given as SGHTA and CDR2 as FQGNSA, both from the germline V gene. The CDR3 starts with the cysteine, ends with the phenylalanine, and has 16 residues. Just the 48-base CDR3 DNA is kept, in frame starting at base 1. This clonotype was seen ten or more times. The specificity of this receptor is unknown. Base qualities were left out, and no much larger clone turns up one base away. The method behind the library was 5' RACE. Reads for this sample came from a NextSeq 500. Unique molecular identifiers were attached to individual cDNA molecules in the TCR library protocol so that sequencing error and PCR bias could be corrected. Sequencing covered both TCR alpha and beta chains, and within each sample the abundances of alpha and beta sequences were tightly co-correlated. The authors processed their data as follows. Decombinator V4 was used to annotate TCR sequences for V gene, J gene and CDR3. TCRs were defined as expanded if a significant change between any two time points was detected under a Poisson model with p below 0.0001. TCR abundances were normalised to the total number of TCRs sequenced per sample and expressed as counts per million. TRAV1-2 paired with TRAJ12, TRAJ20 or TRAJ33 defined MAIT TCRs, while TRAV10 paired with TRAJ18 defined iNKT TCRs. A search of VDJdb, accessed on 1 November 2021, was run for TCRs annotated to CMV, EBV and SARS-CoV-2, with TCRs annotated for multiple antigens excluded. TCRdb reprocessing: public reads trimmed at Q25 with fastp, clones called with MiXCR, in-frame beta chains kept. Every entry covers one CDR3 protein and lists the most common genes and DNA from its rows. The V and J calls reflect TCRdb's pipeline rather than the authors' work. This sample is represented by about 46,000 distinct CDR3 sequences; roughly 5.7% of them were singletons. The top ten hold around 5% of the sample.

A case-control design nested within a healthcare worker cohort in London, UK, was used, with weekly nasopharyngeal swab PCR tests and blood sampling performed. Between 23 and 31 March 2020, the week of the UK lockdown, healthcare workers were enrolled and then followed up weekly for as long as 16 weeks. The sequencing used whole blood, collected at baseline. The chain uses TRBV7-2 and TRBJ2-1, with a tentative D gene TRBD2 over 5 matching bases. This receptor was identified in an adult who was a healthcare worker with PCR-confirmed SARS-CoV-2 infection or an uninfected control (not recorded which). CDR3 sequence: CASSSKSGSSYNEQFF. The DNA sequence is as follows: TGTGCCAGCAGCTCCAAGAGCGGTAGCTCCTACAATGAGCAGTTCTTC.